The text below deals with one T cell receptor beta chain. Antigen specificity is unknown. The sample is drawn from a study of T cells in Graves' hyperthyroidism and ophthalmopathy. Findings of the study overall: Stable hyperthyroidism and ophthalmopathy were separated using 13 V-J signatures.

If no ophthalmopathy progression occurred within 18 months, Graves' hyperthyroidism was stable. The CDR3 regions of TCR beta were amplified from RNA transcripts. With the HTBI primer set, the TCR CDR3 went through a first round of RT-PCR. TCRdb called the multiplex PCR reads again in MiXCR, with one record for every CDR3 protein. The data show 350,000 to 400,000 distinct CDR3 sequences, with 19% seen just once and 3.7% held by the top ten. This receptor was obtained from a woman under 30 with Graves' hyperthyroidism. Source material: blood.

This chain's CDR3 is CASSLTVLSYNSPLHF. The CDR3 nucleotides read TGTGCCAGCAGCTTGACCGTACTCTCCTATAATTCACCCCTCCACTTT. The chain employs TRBV5-6 and TRBJ1-6; no firm D call. Per germline, CDR1 SGHDT and CDR2 YYEEEE. Trimming removed 1 base from V and 0 bases from J, with 8 bases in between. The CDR3 consists of 16 residues.